The 9 T cell receptor beta chains listed next were all sequenced from one sample in a study of shared clonotypes between healthy human individuals. Sequenced by immunoSEQ multiplex PCR; TCRdb stores in-frame clones only, minus some. The data hold 470,000 or so clones, with 81% observed a single time. Sequenced material: PBMCs. The receptors shown here come from a woman in her forties in good health. Some clones in this sample may be carry-over from other donors' samples.

The V call is TRBV7-3, the J call TRBJ2-5; 9 bases fit TRBD2. The CDR3 spans 15 residues. Germline V gives CDR1 SGHTA, CDR2 FQGTGA. V dropped 4 bases and J dropped 4; count of bases not matched to a gene: 7. CDR3 amino acids: CASSSQGLATETQYF. The DNA of the CDR3 is TGTGCCAGCAGCTCTCAGGGACTAGCAACAGAGACCCAGTACTTC.

This clone was counted ten times or more. The sample holds other DNA sequences that translate to the same CDR3. The chain links TRBV15 to TRBJ2-5; 9 nucleotides match TRBD2. The junction had 10 bases not matched to a gene; V was cut back by 6 bases and J by 5 bases. CDR1 is LNHNV, CDR2 YYDKDF, per germline (reference sequence). The CDR3 runs 15 residues. This CDR3 is CATSSLAGPGETQYF. The CDR3 nucleotides read TGTGCCACCAGTTCTCTAGCGGGACCCGGGGAGACCCAGTACTTC.

The sample holds many counts of this clone. This chain links TRBV5-4 with TRBJ1-5; perhaps TRBD1 as D (6 bases). Germline V CDR1 and CDR2: SGHNT, YYREEE (reference sequence). The length of the CDR3 is 18 residues. Trimming left V 9 bases short and J 2 bases short, with 27 bases between. As DNA, the CDR3 is TGTGCCACCTCCCCCCGACCGGGACAAATTATAGGCAATCAGCCCCAGCATTTT. This codes for CATSPRPGQIIGNQPQHF.

The chain combines TRBV30 with TRBJ1-5; D is uncertain. CDR1 is GTSNPN and CDR2 is SVGIG in the germline V gene (reference sequence). The CDR3 consists of 14 residues. V lost 0 bases, J lost 6 bases, and 12 bases lay in between. For the CDR3, the DNA is TGTGCCTGGAGTGTCCCCAGAGGAGCTCAGCCCCAGCATTTT. Amino acid sequence: CAWSVPRGAQPQHF.

This clone has just one count. This rearrangement joins TRBV7-8 to TRBJ1-4; the D is unclear. CDR1 and CDR2 from the germline V gene are SGHVS and FQNEAQ. The CDR3 consists of 14 residues. Trimming cost V 5 bases and J 8 bases, with 15 bases left between them. The CDR3 here is CASSPTSLGEKLFF. The CDR3 nucleotides are TGTGCCAGCAGCCCGACATCCCTGGGGGAAAAACTGTTTTTT.

Details on this clone: This likely stems from a read error, as it lies one base from a far larger clone. The conserved final phenylalanine or tryptophan is absent from the CDR3, which likely points to a read error. The CDR3 region has the DNA TGTGCCAGCAGTGCGGGAGGGGCCTACGAGCAGTACTCC. Its protein product is CASSAGGAYEQYS. The J gene is TRBJ2-7, the V gene TRBV2; the match to TRBD2 covers 8 bases. The CDR3 spans 13 residues. V was pared by 4 bases and J by 2 bases, with 1 base of the junction left unmatched. CDR1 is SNHLY and CDR2 is FYNNEI in the germline V gene.

Regarding this clone: It is likely a read error: a sequence one base away is far more abundant. The sample holds other DNA sequences that translate to the same CDR3. The genes are TRBV10-3 and TRBJ2-3; D is ambiguous. The CDR3 extends over 14 amino acids. V gave up 8 bases and J gave up 0 bases, with 12 bases separating them. Germline V gene data show CDR1 as ENHRY and CDR2 as SYGVKD. CDR3 in DNA: TGTGCCATCCGAGGTGACGGTAGCACAGATACGCAGTATTTT. Translating gives CAIRGDGSTDTQYF.

This clone was detected a few times. This CDR3 reads CASSVAGSYNEQFF. The CDR3, as DNA: TGTGCCAGCAGCGTAGCGGGCTCCTACAATGAGCAGTTCTTC. This sequence joins TRBV9 and TRBJ2-1; D is unresolved. V lost 0 bases to trimming and J lost 0 bases, with 4 bases between them. The CDR3 runs to 14 residues. The germline V gene encodes CDR1 SGDLS and CDR2 YYNGEE.

The rearrangement links TRBV15 to TRBJ1-5, with TRBD1 as a possible D gene (5 bases). Germline CDR1 is LNHNV and CDR2 is YYDKDF (reference sequence). The V end lost 0 bases, the J end lost 7 bases, and 16 bases lay between the germline ends. The CDR3 covers 16 residues. CDR3 nucleotides: TGTGCCACCAGCAGAGATCGTGGGGCGCGGGACCAGCCCCAGCATTTT. Protein product: CATSRDRGARDQPQHF.